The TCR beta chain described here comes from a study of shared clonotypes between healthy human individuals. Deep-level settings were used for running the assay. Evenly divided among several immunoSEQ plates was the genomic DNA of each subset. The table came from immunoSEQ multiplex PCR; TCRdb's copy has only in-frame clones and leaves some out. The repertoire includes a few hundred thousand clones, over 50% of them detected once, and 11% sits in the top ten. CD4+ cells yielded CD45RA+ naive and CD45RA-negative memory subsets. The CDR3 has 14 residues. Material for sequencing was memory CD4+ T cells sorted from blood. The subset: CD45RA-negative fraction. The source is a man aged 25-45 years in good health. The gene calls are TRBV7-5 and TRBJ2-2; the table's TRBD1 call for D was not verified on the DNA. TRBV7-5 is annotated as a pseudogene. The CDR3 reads CVRSLVRIAGELFF. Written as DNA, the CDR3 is TGTGTCAGAAGCTTAGTCAGGATAGCCGGGGAGCTGTTTTTT.